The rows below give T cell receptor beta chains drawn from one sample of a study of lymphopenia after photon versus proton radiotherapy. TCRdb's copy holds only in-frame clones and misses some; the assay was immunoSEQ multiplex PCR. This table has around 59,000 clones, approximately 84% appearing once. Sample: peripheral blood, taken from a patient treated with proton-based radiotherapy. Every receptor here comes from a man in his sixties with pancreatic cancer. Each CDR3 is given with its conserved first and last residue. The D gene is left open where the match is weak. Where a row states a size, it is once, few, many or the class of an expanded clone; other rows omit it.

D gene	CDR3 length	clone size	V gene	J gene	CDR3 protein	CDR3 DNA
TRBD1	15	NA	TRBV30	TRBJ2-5	CAWSRETGVLETQYF	TGTGCCTGGAGCAGAGAGACAGGGGTTCTAGAGACCCAGTACTTC
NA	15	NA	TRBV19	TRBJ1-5	CASSIVGQSHQPQHF	TGTGCCAGTAGTATAGTTGGGCAGAGCCATCAGCCCCAGCATTTT
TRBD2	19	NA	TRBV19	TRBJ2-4	CASSLRSGGGDLAKNIQYF	TGTGCCAGTAGTCTCAGAAGTGGCGGGGGAGATCTAGCCAAAAACATTCAGTACTTC
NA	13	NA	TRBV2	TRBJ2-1	CASAIADYNEQFF	TGTGCCAGCGCTATAGCGGATTACAATGAGCAGTTCTTC
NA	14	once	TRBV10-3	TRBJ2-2	CAIREILNTGELFF	TGTGCCATCAGGGAGATACTCAACACCGGGGAGCTGTTTTTT
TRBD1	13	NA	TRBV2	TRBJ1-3	CASRGTAGNTIYF	TGTGCCAGCAGGGGGACAGCTGGAAACACCATATATTTT
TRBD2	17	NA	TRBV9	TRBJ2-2	CASSVEGGLADTGELFF	TGTGCCAGCAGCGTAGAGGGGGGACTAGCGGACACCGGGGAGCTGTTTTTT
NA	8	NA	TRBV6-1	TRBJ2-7	CASSDHTF	TGTGCCAGCAGTGACCACACCTTC
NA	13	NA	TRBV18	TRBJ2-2	CASSQGVNGELFF	TGTGCCAGCTCACAGGGGGTGAACGGGGAGCTGTTTTTT
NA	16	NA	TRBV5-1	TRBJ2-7	CASSLVRTANSYEQYF	TGCGCCAGCAGCTTGGTAAGGACAGCGAACTCCTACGAGCAGTACTTC
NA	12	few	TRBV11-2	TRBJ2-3	CASSTYTDTQYF	TGTGCCAGCAGTACATATACAGATACGCAGTATTTT
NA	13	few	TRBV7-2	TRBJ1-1	CASSLEMNTEAFF	TGTGCCAGCAGCTTAGAAATGAACACTGAAGCTTTCTTT
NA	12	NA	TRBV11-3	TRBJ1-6	CASSGSSGPLHF	TGTGCCAGCAGCGGCAGTAGTGGTCCCCTCCACTTT
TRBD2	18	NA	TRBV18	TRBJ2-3	CASSPLDLAGVGTDTQYF	TGTGCCAGCTCACCACTAGATCTAGCGGGAGTTGGCACAGATACGCAGTATTTT
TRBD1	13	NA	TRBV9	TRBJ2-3	CASSFTGEDTQYF	TGTGCCAGCAGCTTCACAGGGGAAGATACGCAGTATTTT
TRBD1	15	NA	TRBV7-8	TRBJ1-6	CASSANRGPRSPLHF	TGTGCCAGCAGCGCGAACAGGGGGCCTAGATCACCCCTCCACTTT
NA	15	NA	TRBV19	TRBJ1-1	CASSAGSMGYTEAFF	TGTGCCAGTAGTGCAGGGAGTATGGGGTACACTGAAGCTTTCTTT